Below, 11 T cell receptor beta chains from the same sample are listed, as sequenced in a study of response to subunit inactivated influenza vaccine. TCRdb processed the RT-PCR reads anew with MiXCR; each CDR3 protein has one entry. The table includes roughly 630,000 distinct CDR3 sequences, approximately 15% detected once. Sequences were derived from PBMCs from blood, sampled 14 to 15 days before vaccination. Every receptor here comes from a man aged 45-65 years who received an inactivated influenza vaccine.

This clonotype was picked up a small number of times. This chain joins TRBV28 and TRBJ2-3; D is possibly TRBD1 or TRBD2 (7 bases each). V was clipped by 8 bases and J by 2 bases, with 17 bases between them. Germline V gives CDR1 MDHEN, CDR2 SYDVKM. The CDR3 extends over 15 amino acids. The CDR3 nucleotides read TGTGCCAGCCAGTTTGCAGGGGGGGCCACAGATACGCAGTATTTT. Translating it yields CASQFAGGATDTQYF.

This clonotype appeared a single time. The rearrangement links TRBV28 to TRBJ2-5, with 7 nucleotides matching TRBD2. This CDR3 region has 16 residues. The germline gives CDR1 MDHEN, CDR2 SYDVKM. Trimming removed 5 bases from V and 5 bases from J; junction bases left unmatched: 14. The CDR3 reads CASSRRLAVRVETQYF. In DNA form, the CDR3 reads TGTGCCAGCAGTCGTAGACTAGCTGTGAGGGTGGAGACCCAGTACTTC.

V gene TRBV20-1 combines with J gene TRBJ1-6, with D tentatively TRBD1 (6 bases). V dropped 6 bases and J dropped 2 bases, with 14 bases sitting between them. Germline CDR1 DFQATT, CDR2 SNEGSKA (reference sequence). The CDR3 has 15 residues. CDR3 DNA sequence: TGCAGTGCCCTTCGCGACAGGACCTATAATTCACCCCTCCACTTT. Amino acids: CSALRDRTYNSPLHF.

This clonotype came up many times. For the CDR3, the DNA is TGCAGCGTTGAACCCCGGGGCGGGAGCTCCTACAATGAGCAGTTCTTC. Its protein is CSVEPRGGSSYNEQFF. This chain uses TRBV29-1 with TRBJ2-1; TRBD2 aligns across 7 bases. This CDR3 has 16 amino acids. V gave up 2 bases and J gave up 0 bases; unmatched junction bases: 7. Germline CDR1 SQVTM, CDR2 ANQGSEA.

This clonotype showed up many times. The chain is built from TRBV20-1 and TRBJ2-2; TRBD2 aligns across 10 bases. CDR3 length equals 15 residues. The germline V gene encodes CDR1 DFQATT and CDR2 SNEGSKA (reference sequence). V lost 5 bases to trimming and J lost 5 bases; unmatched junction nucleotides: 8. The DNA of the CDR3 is TGCAGTGCTCCCGTAGCGGGAGGTAGAACCGGGGAGCTGTTTTTT. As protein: CSAPVAGGRTGELFF.

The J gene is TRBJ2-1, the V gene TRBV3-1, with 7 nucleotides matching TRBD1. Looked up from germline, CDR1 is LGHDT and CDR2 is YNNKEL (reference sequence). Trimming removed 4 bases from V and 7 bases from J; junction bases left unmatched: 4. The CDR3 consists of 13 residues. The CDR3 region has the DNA TGTGCCAGCAGCCGGGACAGCGTTAATGAGCAGTTCTTC. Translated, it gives CASSRDSVNEQFF.

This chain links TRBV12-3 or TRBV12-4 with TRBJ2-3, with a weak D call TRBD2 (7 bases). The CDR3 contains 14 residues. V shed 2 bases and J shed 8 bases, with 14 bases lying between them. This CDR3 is CASSLRGAGGTQYF. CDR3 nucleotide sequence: TGTGCCAGCAGTTTACGGGGGGCCGGTGGTACGCAGTATTTT.

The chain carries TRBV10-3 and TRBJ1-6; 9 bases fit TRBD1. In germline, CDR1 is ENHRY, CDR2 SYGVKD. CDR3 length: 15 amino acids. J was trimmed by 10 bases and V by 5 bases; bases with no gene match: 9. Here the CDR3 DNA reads TGTGCCATCAGTCCCCGGGACAGGGTATACTCACCCCTCCACTTT. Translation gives CAISPRDRVYSPLHF.

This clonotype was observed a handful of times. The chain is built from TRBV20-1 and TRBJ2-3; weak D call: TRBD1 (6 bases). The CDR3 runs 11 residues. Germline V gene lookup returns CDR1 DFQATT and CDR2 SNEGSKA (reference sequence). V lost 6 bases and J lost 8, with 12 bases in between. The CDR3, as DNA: TGCAGTGCAGCAGGGGTCTCTACGCAGTATTTT. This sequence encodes CSAAGVSTQYF.

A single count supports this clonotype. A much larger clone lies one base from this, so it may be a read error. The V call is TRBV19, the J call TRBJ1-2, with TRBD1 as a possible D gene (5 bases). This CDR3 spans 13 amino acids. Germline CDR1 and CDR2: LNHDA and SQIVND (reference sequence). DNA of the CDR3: TGTGCCAGTAGACCAGACAGTAACAATGGCTACACCTTC. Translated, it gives CASRPDSNNGYTF. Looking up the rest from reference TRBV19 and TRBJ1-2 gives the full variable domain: DGGITQSPKYLFRKEGQNVTLSCEQNLNHDAMYWYRQDPGQGLRLIYYSQIVNDFQKGDIAEGYSVSREKKESFPLTVTSAQKNPTAFYLCASRPDSNNGYTFGSGTRLTVV.

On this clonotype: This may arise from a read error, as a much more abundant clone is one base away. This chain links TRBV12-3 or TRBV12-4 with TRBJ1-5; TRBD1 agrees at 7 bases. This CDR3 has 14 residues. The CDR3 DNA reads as TGTGCCAGCAGTTTAAGGCAGGGGGGTCAGCCCCAGCTTTTT. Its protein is CASSLRQGGQPQLF.